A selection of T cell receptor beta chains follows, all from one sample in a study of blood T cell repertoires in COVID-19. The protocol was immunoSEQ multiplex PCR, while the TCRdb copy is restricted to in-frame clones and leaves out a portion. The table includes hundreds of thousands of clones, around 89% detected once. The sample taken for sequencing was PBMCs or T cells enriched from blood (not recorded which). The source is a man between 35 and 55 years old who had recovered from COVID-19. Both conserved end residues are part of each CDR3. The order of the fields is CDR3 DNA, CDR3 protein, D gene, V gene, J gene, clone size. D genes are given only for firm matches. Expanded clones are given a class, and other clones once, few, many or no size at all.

CDR3nt: TGTGCCAGCAGTGATAACAGGGTTCGAGCTTTCTTT; CDR3aa: CASSDNRVRAFF; d_gene: -; v_gene: TRBV28; j_gene: TRBJ1-1; abundance: -
CDR3nt: TGTGCCAGTAGACTAGCGGGAGGTAGCACAGATACGCAGTATTTT; CDR3aa: CASRLAGGSTDTQYF; d_gene: TRBD2; v_gene: TRBV6-6; j_gene: TRBJ2-3; abundance: -
CDR3nt: TGTGCCAGCAGCCTAGTGACCTACAATGAGCAGTTCTTC; CDR3aa: CASSLVTYNEQFF; d_gene: -; v_gene: TRBV6-5; j_gene: TRBJ2-1; abundance: -
CDR3nt: TGTGCCAGCTCACCGGCTGGGACTAGCGGGAGAGGGTCCTACAATGAGCAGTTCTTC; CDR3aa: CASSPAGTSGRGSYNEQFF; d_gene: TRBD2; v_gene: TRBV18; j_gene: TRBJ2-1; abundance: -
CDR3nt: TGTGCCAGCAGCATACGGAGCGGCTCTGGGGCCAACGTCCTGACTTTC; CDR3aa: CASSIRSGSGANVLTF; d_gene: -; v_gene: TRBV3-1/TRBV3-2; j_gene: TRBJ2-6; abundance: -
CDR3nt: TGTGCCAGCAGCTTTACAGCCGTGAGGAACACTGAAGCTTTCTTT; CDR3aa: CASSFTAVRNTEAFF; d_gene: -; v_gene: TRBV11-1; j_gene: TRBJ1-1; abundance: -
CDR3nt: TGTGCCACCAGCAGAGATAACTCTGGGGCCAACGTCCTGACTTTC; CDR3aa: CATSRDNSGANVLTF; d_gene: -; v_gene: TRBV15; j_gene: TRBJ2-6; abundance: -
CDR3nt: TGTGCCAGCAGTGAATACAGGTACAATGAGCAGTTCTTC; CDR3aa: CASSEYRYNEQFF; d_gene: -; v_gene: TRBV6-4; j_gene: TRBJ2-1; abundance: -
CDR3nt: TGTGCCAGTAAATTCGAGCGGGAGTGGAGCGAGCAGTACTTC; CDR3aa: CASKFEREWSEQYF; d_gene: TRBD2; v_gene: TRBV19; j_gene: TRBJ2-7; abundance: -
CDR3nt: TGTGCCAGCAGCTTAATGACACCGAGCAGTGAAGCTTTCTTT; CDR3aa: CASSLMTPSSEAFF; d_gene: -; v_gene: TRBV11-3; j_gene: TRBJ1-1; abundance: -
CDR3nt: TGTGCTAGTGGTCTGGACGGGGGTTTCACTCAGCCCCAGCATTTT; CDR3aa: CASGLDGGFTQPQHF; d_gene: -; v_gene: TRBV12-5; j_gene: TRBJ1-5; abundance: -
CDR3nt: TGCGCCAGCAGCTCCCTGCGGGCGGTACAAACCGCTAACTATGGCTACACCTTC; CDR3aa: CASSSLRAVQTANYGYTF; d_gene: -; v_gene: TRBV5-1; j_gene: TRBJ1-2; abundance: -
CDR3nt: TGTGCCAGCAGCTTCCCCCGCGACATACTTGATATCGGCACCGGGGAGCTGTTTTTT; CDR3aa: CASSFPRDILDIGTGELFF; d_gene: -; v_gene: TRBV5-6; j_gene: TRBJ2-2; abundance: -
CDR3nt: TGTGCCAGCAGCTCAACCGGAGGGATCTATGGCTACACCTTC; CDR3aa: CASSSTGGIYGYTF; d_gene: -; v_gene: TRBV7-8; j_gene: TRBJ1-2; abundance: -
CDR3nt: TGTGCCAGCAGCCTTAGACCCCATTTAGAGACAGGGGGCAATTCACCCCTCCACTTT; CDR3aa: CASSLRPHLETGGNSPLHF; d_gene: TRBD1; v_gene: TRBV11-2; j_gene: TRBJ1-6; abundance: once
CDR3nt: TGTGCCAGCAGCACCCTCAGGGGACAAGAGACCCAGTACTTC; CDR3aa: CASSTLRGQETQYF; d_gene: -; v_gene: TRBV11-3; j_gene: TRBJ2-5; abundance: -
CDR3nt: TGTGCCAGCAGCCAATCTGGTTCGGGTAATTCACCCCTCCACTTT; CDR3aa: CASSQSGSGNSPLHF; d_gene: -; v_gene: TRBV14; j_gene: TRBJ1-6; abundance: once
CDR3nt: TGTGCCAGCAGTGGCCCCGGGACTAGCGACCCGTACGAGCAGTACTTC; CDR3aa: CASSGPGTSDPYEQYF; d_gene: TRBD2; v_gene: TRBV6-1; j_gene: TRBJ2-7; abundance: -
CDR3nt: TGTGCCAGCAGTTTACCCCGGGACAGGCATTTCTTC; CDR3aa: CASSLPRDRHFF; d_gene: TRBD1; v_gene: TRBV28; j_gene: TRBJ2-1; abundance: -
CDR3nt: TGTGCCAGCAGCTTTACAGGGGAAATTACTGAAGCTTTCTTT; CDR3aa: CASSFTGEITEAFF; d_gene: TRBD1; v_gene: TRBV7-2; j_gene: TRBJ1-1; abundance: -
CDR3nt: TGTGCCTGGGGCCGAGACTGGACAGGGGGCAATCAGCCCCAGCATTTT; CDR3aa: CAWGRDWTGGNQPQHF; d_gene: TRBD1; v_gene: TRBV30; j_gene: TRBJ1-5; abundance: once
CDR3nt: TGTGCCTGGAGTGTACTTGGGACTAGCATCAGTGAGCAGTTCTTC; CDR3aa: CAWSVLGTSISEQFF; d_gene: TRBD2; v_gene: TRBV30; j_gene: TRBJ2-1; abundance: -
CDR3nt: TGTGCCAGCAGTTTGTTTACAGGGAACGAAAAACTGTTTTTT; CDR3aa: CASSLFTGNEKLFF; d_gene: -; v_gene: TRBV27; j_gene: TRBJ1-4; abundance: -
CDR3nt: TGTGCCATCAGTGGACAAGTCTACGAGCAGTACTTC; CDR3aa: CAISGQVYEQYF; d_gene: -; v_gene: TRBV10-3; j_gene: TRBJ2-7; abundance: once
CDR3nt: TGTGCCAGCAGCGACCTGGGGGGGCTGGGTTCACCCCTCCACTTT; CDR3aa: CASSDLGGLGSPLHF; d_gene: -; v_gene: TRBV9; j_gene: TRBJ1-6; abundance: few
CDR3nt: TGTGCCAGCAGTTCCCCCGCAGGGAAATCCTACGAGCAGTACTTC; CDR3aa: CASSSPAGKSYEQYF; d_gene: -; v_gene: TRBV6-5; j_gene: TRBJ2-7; abundance: -
CDR3nt: TGCGCCAGCAGCTTGGGAGGGGGCCTACGCGAGACCCAGTACTTC; CDR3aa: CASSLGGGLRETQYF; d_gene: TRBD1; v_gene: TRBV5-1; j_gene: TRBJ2-5; abundance: -
CDR3nt: TGTGCCAGCAGCCTCGGAGCTTCCGGGAGGAATCAGCCCCAGCATTTT; CDR3aa: CASSLGASGRNQPQHF; d_gene: -; v_gene: TRBV3-1/TRBV3-2; j_gene: TRBJ1-5; abundance: -
CDR3nt: TGTGCCAGTAGAAGGACTAGCGGAGACTACAATGAGCAGTTCTTC; CDR3aa: CASRRTSGDYNEQFF; d_gene: TRBD2; v_gene: TRBV19; j_gene: TRBJ2-1; abundance: -
CDR3nt: TGTGCCAGCAGGACCGCAGGGGGCAAAAACAATGAGCAGTTCTTC; CDR3aa: CASRTAGGKNNEQFF; d_gene: TRBD1; v_gene: TRBV27; j_gene: TRBJ2-1; abundance: -
CDR3nt: TGTGCCAGCAGTTTACGAGAACAGGGGGCTAGCTCCTACGAGCAGTACTTC; CDR3aa: CASSLREQGASSYEQYF; d_gene: TRBD1; v_gene: TRBV28; j_gene: TRBJ2-7; abundance: -
CDR3nt: TGTGCCAGCAGCTTAAAGGGACAGGGAGAGACCCAGTACTTC; CDR3aa: CASSLKGQGETQYF; d_gene: TRBD1; v_gene: TRBV7-3; j_gene: TRBJ2-5; abundance: -
CDR3nt: TGTGCCAGCAGCCAACTCGGGAGAGGGGCTGTTATGGACTATGGCTACACCTTC; CDR3aa: CASSQLGRGAVMDYGYTF; d_gene: -; v_gene: TRBV3-1/TRBV3-2; j_gene: TRBJ1-2; abundance: -
CDR3nt: TGCGCCAGCAGCCCCCAGGCGGGCGGGATCGGATACAATGAGCAGTTCTTC; CDR3aa: CASSPQAGGIGYNEQFF; d_gene: -; v_gene: TRBV4-1; j_gene: TRBJ2-1; abundance: -
CDR3nt: TGTGCCAGCAGCCAAGAAACCACGGGCTCCTACGAGCAGTACTTC; CDR3aa: CASSQETTGSYEQYF; d_gene: -; v_gene: TRBV3-1/TRBV3-2; j_gene: TRBJ2-7; abundance: -
CDR3nt: TGTGCCAGCGGCCGACTAGCGGGAGTTATGTTCTTC; CDR3aa: CASGRLAGVMFF; d_gene: TRBD2; v_gene: TRBV7-8; j_gene: TRBJ2-1; abundance: once
CDR3nt: TGTGCCAGCAGCTTAGTAGCGGACAATGAGCAGTTCTTC; CDR3aa: CASSLVADNEQFF; d_gene: -; v_gene: TRBV7-9; j_gene: TRBJ2-1; abundance: -
CDR3nt: TGTGCCAGCCGGACTAGCGGGATGGGGAGGACCGGGGAGCTGTTTTTT; CDR3aa: CASRTSGMGRTGELFF; d_gene: TRBD2; v_gene: TRBV27; j_gene: TRBJ2-2; abundance: -
CDR3nt: TGTGCCAGCAGCCAAGAGTGGGGACAGGGAGGACAAGAGACCCAGTACTTC; CDR3aa: CASSQEWGQGGQETQYF; d_gene: TRBD1; v_gene: TRBV3-1/TRBV3-2; j_gene: TRBJ2-5; abundance: -
CDR3nt: TGTGCCGAGGGACAGGGGAGAACTGAAGCTTTCTTT; CDR3aa: CAEGQGRTEAFF; d_gene: TRBD1; v_gene: TRBV6-5; j_gene: TRBJ1-1; abundance: -
CDR3nt: TGTGCCAGCAGTTCCCAGTCGGGGAGTCAGCCCCAGCATTTT; CDR3aa: CASSSQSGSQPQHF; d_gene: -; v_gene: TRBV27; j_gene: TRBJ1-5; abundance: -
CDR3nt: TGCGCCAGCAGCTTATCCAGGGCGGATGAAAAACTGTTTTTT; CDR3aa: CASSLSRADEKLFF; d_gene: -; v_gene: TRBV5-1; j_gene: TRBJ1-4; abundance: -
CDR3nt: TGTGCCAGCAGCTTAGCAGGGGTGGGAGATACGCAGTATTTT; CDR3aa: CASSLAGVGDTQYF; d_gene: -; v_gene: TRBV7-2; j_gene: TRBJ2-3; abundance: once
CDR3nt: TGTGCCAGCAGCTCACCGACAGGGGGGAATGAAAAACTGTTTTTT; CDR3aa: CASSSPTGGNEKLFF; d_gene: TRBD1; v_gene: TRBV7-9; j_gene: TRBJ1-4; abundance: -
CDR3nt: TGTGCCAGCTCCCTCCTGTACTCAAACACCGGGGAGCTGTTTTTT; CDR3aa: CASSLLYSNTGELFF; d_gene: -; v_gene: TRBV18; j_gene: TRBJ2-2; abundance: few
CDR3nt: TGTGCCAGCAGTTTGCGGGCAGGTCTTATGAACACTGAAGCTTTCTTT; CDR3aa: CASSLRAGLMNTEAFF; d_gene: -; v_gene: TRBV27; j_gene: TRBJ1-1; abundance: -
CDR3nt: TGTGCCAGTAGCAAAGCGGGAGACGGCGCAGATACGCAGTATTTT; CDR3aa: CASSKAGDGADTQYF; d_gene: TRBD2; v_gene: TRBV19; j_gene: TRBJ2-3; abundance: -
CDR3nt: TGTGCCAGCAGCTTAGTTGCAAGCGAAATACAGCCCCAGCATTTT; CDR3aa: CASSLVASEIQPQHF; d_gene: -; v_gene: TRBV7-8; j_gene: TRBJ1-5; abundance: -
CDR3nt: TGTGCCAGCAGCGACGACAGCGAAATTCAGTACTTC; CDR3aa: CASSDDSEIQYF; d_gene: -; v_gene: TRBV9; j_gene: TRBJ2-4; abundance: -
CDR3nt: TGTGCCAGCAGCTTAAGGACTACGGGACTCTACGAGCAGTACTTC; CDR3aa: CASSLRTTGLYEQYF; d_gene: -; v_gene: TRBV7-8; j_gene: TRBJ2-7; abundance: -
CDR3nt: TGTGCCAGCAATTATGTCGGGAGGCTGAATGAGCAGTTCTTC; CDR3aa: CASNYVGRLNEQFF; d_gene: TRBD2; v_gene: TRBV6-5; j_gene: TRBJ2-1; abundance: -
CDR3nt: TGTGCCAGCAGGGTGGACAGGCGGGGCACTGAAGCTTTCTTT; CDR3aa: CASRVDRRGTEAFF; d_gene: TRBD1; v_gene: TRBV6-5; j_gene: TRBJ1-1; abundance: once
CDR3nt: TGTGCCAGCTCACCAAAGAGAGATAATTCACCCCTCCACTTT; CDR3aa: CASSPKRDNSPLHF; d_gene: -; v_gene: TRBV18; j_gene: TRBJ1-6; abundance: few
CDR3nt: TGTGCCATCAGCGCGGGAGAACAAAAACTGTTTTTT; CDR3aa: CAISAGEQKLFF; d_gene: -; v_gene: TRBV10-3; j_gene: TRBJ1-4; abundance: once
CDR3nt: TGTGCCAGCAGTTTCCAGGGGGCGGCTGAAGCTTTCTTT; CDR3aa: CASSFQGAAEAFF; d_gene: TRBD1; v_gene: TRBV27; j_gene: TRBJ1-1; abundance: once
CDR3nt: TGTGCCAGCAGCTTAGGCCGGGACAGGGTAATCTCTGGGGCCAACGTCCTGACTTTC; CDR3aa: CASSLGRDRVISGANVLTF; d_gene: TRBD1; v_gene: TRBV13; j_gene: TRBJ2-6; abundance: -
CDR3nt: TGTGCCAGCAGTTTCGGGGGGGATGAGACCCAGTACTTC; CDR3aa: CASSFGGDETQYF; d_gene: TRBD2; v_gene: TRBV12-3/TRBV12-4; j_gene: TRBJ2-5; abundance: -
CDR3nt: TGTGCCAGTAACGAGGGTACCCCCCCGAACACTGAAGCTTTCTTT; CDR3aa: CASNEGTPPNTEAFF; d_gene: -; v_gene: TRBV19; j_gene: TRBJ1-1; abundance: -
CDR3nt: TGTGCCAGTAGTATAGATGGCCGGGCGGGGATAGCCAAAAACATTCAGTACTTC; CDR3aa: CASSIDGRAGIAKNIQYF; d_gene: -; v_gene: TRBV19; j_gene: TRBJ2-4; abundance: -